This T cell receptor (beta chain) was sequenced for a study of cytomegalovirus exposure and HLA in healthy donors. Amplification used 60 Vbeta primers and 13 Jbeta primers. The data were produced by immunoSEQ multiplex PCR, yet TCRdb's version contains in-frame clones alone and is incomplete. This table holds approximately 120,000 clones. Specimen: PBMCs. The TCR sequence derives from a man in his forties in good health and CMV-seronegative.

CDR3 amino acids: CASSPGGVQDTQYF. The CDR3 nucleotides read TGTGCCAGCAGTCCGGGAGGGGTGCAGGATACGCAGTATTTT. The chain links TRBV5-4 to TRBJ2-3, with 8 bases aligning to TRBD2. The CDR3 contains 14 residues. Germline V gene data show CDR1 as SGHNT and CDR2 as YYREEE (reference sequence). The J segment lost 6 bases and the V segment lost 5 bases, leaving 8 bases of the junction unmatched.